The 18 T cell receptor beta chains in this list originate from one sample, sequenced in a study of PD-1 blockade in mismatch repair-deficient tumors. Profiling relied on immunoSEQ multiplex PCR, and the TCRdb table lists in-frame clones only, not all of them. Of around 40,000 clones listed, roughly 83% are singletons. The specimen was peripheral blood, collected 4 weeks after starting pembrolizumab. Receptor source: an adult with mismatch repair-deficient cancer.

J is TRBJ2-5 and V is TRBV2; 7 nucleotides line up with TRBD2. The germline V gene encodes CDR1 SNHLY and CDR2 FYNNEI. The V gene end was trimmed by 11 bases and the J gene end by 2 bases; junction bases not matched to a gene: 5. CDR3 length equals 12 residues. CDR3 nucleotides: TGTGCCTCAGCTAGCGGTCAAGAGACCCAGTACTTC. Its translation: CASASGQETQYF.

Turning to this clone: One end of the junction fails to match germline, which may point to a read error. The rearrangement links TRBV6-5 to TRBJ2-7; D is unresolved. The germline CDR1 and CDR2 sequences are MNHEY and SVGAGI. The CDR3 runs 11 residues. For the CDR3, the DNA is TGTGCCACCAGTGAAGGCCACGAGCAGTACTTC. Translation: CATSEGHEQYF.

J is TRBJ2-7 and V is TRBV11-2; D is undetermined. The germline CDR1 and CDR2 sequences are SGHAT and FQNNGV. The CDR3 runs 13 residues. V shed 5 bases and J shed 5 bases, with 13 bases lying between them. The CDR3 DNA sequence: TGTGCCAGCAGCCAAAGCCCCCCCAACGAGCAGTACTTC. It translates to CASSQSPPNEQYF.

The J gene is TRBJ2-1, the V gene TRBV9, with 13 bases matching TRBD2. The germline CDR1 and CDR2 sequences are SGDLS and YYNGEE. The CDR3 contains 17 residues. Trimming removed 0 bases from V and 7 bases from J; junction bases left unmatched: 7. CDR3 amino acids: CASSVAEGLAGWNEQFF. CDR3 nucleotide sequence: TGTGCCAGCAGCGTAGCTGAGGGACTAGCGGGATGGAATGAGCAGTTCTTC.

V usage is TRBV21-1 and J usage is TRBJ2-2; the DNA was not compared with TRBD2, the D call given in the table. TRBV21-1 is deemed a pseudogene. CDR3 length: 20 residues. CDR3 region: CASSKRGRLAEEQNTGELFF. DNA of the CDR3: TGTGCCAGCAGCAAAAGGGGAAGGCTAGCGGAAGAACAGAACACCGGGGAGCTGTTTTTT.

The CDR3 here is CASSRLGRRPLDTQYF. CDR3 coding DNA: TGTGCCAGCAGCCGCCTCGGGAGACGACCATTGGATACGCAGTATTTT. V usage is TRBV7-9 and J usage is TRBJ2-3, with D possibly matching TRBD2 (6 bases). The ends were cut back, 5 bases at V and 6 bases at J, with 21 bases in the middle. CDR3 length equals 16 residues. Germline V lookup: CDR1 SEHNR, CDR2 FQNEAQ (reference sequence).

The chain employs TRBV7-2 and TRBJ2-7, with D maybe TRBD1 (6 bases). Germline assignment: CDR1 SGHTA and CDR2 FQGNSA. The CDR3 totals 13 residues. V was cut by 5 bases and J by 3 bases, with 11 bases left in between. Written as DNA, the CDR3 is TGTGCCAGCAGCCTCCTACAGGGCTACGAGCAGTACTTC. Its protein is CASSLLQGYEQYF. Drawing the rest from reference TRBV7-2 and TRBJ2-7, the complete variable domain is GAGVSQSPSNKVTEKGKDVELRCDPISGHTALYWYRQSLGQGLEFLIYFQGNSAPDKSGLPSDRFSAERTGGSVSTLTIQRTQQEDSAVYLCASSLLQGYEQYFGPGTRLTVT.

The chain is built from TRBV19 and TRBJ2-3, with TRBD2 matching 10 bases. The CDR3 has 14 amino acids. After removal of 6 bases from V and 6 bases from J, the junction contained 6 bases not matched to a gene. Germline values: CDR1 LNHDA, CDR2 SQIVND (reference sequence). The DNA for the CDR3 is TGTGCCAGTAGATCTAGCGGGAGTCCCGATACGCAGTATTTT. Encoded protein: CASRSSGSPDTQYF. The whole variable domain, filled in from reference TRBV19 and TRBJ2-3, reads DGGITQSPKYLFRKEGQNVTLSCEQNLNHDAMYWYRQDPGQGLRLIYYSQIVNDFQKGDIAEGYSVSREKKESFPLTVTSAQKNPTAFYLCASRSSGSPDTQYFGPGTRLTVL.

The J gene is TRBJ2-2, the V gene TRBV11-3, with 8 positions matching TRBD1. After removal of 7 bases from V and 0 bases from J, the junction contained 4 bases not matched to a gene. The CDR3 is 15 amino acids. Germline V gene sequence: CDR1 SGHNT, CDR2 YENEEA. This chain's CDR3 is CASNKGQANTGELFF. In DNA, the CDR3 is TGTGCCAGCAACAAGGGACAGGCGAACACCGGGGAGCTGTTTTTT.

The chain is built from TRBV19 and TRBJ2-3; 11 positions match TRBD2. The CDR3 extends over 16 amino acids. Germline loops: CDR1 LNHDA, CDR2 SQIVND (reference sequence). The V and J ends lost 6 bases and 5 bases, in that order; junction bases with no gene match: 10. The CDR3 protein is CASSPGLAVPEDTQYF. The DNA of the CDR3 is TGTGCCAGTAGCCCGGGACTAGCGGTCCCTGAAGATACGCAGTATTTT.

The V and J genes are TRBV4-1 and TRBJ2-7; 7 bases align to TRBD2. Looked up from germline, CDR1 is MGHRA and CDR2 is YSYEKL. The CDR3 extends over 16 amino acids. J was trimmed by 4 bases and V by 0 bases; bases with no gene match: 9. The CDR3 DNA sequence: TGCGCCAGCAGCCAAGATCTCGGGGACGGGGGGTACGAGCAGTACTTC. It specifies CASSQDLGDGGYEQYF.

The count of this clone is one. The CDR3 DNA is TGTGCCAGCAGGACTCCTTCTTCAGAGACCCAGTACTTC. Its translation is CASRTPSSETQYF. The rearrangement uses TRBV7-9 and TRBJ2-5; D is undetermined. The CDR3 loop spans 13 amino acids. CDR1 SEHNR and CDR2 FQNEAQ come from the germline V gene (reference sequence). Trimming cost V 6 bases and J 4 bases, with 12 bases left between them.

The J gene is TRBJ2-1, the V gene TRBV27; 7 bases are a match to TRBD2. The CDR3 is made up of 14 amino acids. Germline V gene data show CDR1 as MNHEY and CDR2 as SMNVEV (reference sequence). The trim removed 6 bases at V and 9 bases at J, leaving 11 bases unmatched. The CDR3 region is CASSEAGRGVEQFF. As DNA, the CDR3 is TGTGCCAGCAGCGAAGCGGGAAGGGGCGTTGAGCAGTTCTTC.

The V gene is TRBV5-1, the J gene TRBJ2-2; 11 nucleotides line up with TRBD2. CDR3 length equals 16 residues. Trimming took 3 bases from V and 6 from J; bases not matched to a gene: 7. Looked up from germline, CDR1 is SGHRS and CDR2 is YFSETQ. As DNA, the CDR3 is TGCGCCAGCAGCTCCGGGACTAGCGGCTCCGCCGGGGAGCTGTTTTTT. It is translated as CASSSGTSGSAGELFF.

This chain connects TRBV7-2 to TRBJ2-5; 10 bases fit TRBD1. V was clipped by 3 bases and J by 4 bases; unmatched bases: 5. The CDR3 is made up of 15 amino acids. The germline V gene encodes CDR1 SGHTA and CDR2 FQGNSA. In DNA, the CDR3 is TGTGCCAGCAGCTTCCCGACAGGGGGCACAGAGACCCAGTACTTC. Amino acid sequence: CASSFPTGGTETQYF.

This chain joins TRBV6-5 and TRBJ1-2; a possible D gene is TRBD1 (5 bases). The germline CDR1 and CDR2 sequences are MNHEY and SVGAGI. CDR3 size: 13 residues. Trimming left V 6 bases short and J 8 bases short, with 16 bases between. CDR3 residues: CASRLRGLRGYTF. DNA of the CDR3: TGTGCCAGCAGACTAAGGGGTCTTCGGGGCTACACCTTC.

The V and J genes are TRBV10-2 and TRBJ2-3; D is undetermined. Germline V lookup: CDR1 WSHSY, CDR2 SAAADI. Trimming pared 5 bases from V and 4 bases from J, leaving 4 bases between. The CDR3 is made up of 11 amino acids. DNA for the CDR3: TGCGCCAGCAGTACTCCAGATACGCAGTATTTT. Its protein is CASSTPDTQYF.

This chain connects TRBV5-6 to TRBJ2-7; 7 nucleotides agree with TRBD1. Germline CDR1 is SGHDT and CDR2 is YYEEEE. The CDR3 spans 14 residues. V lost 6 bases, J lost 2 bases, and 8 bases stayed unmatched. Here the CDR3 DNA reads TGTGCCAGCAACTCCGGGACAGACACCTACGAGCAGTACTTC. Its protein product is CASNSGTDTYEQYF.